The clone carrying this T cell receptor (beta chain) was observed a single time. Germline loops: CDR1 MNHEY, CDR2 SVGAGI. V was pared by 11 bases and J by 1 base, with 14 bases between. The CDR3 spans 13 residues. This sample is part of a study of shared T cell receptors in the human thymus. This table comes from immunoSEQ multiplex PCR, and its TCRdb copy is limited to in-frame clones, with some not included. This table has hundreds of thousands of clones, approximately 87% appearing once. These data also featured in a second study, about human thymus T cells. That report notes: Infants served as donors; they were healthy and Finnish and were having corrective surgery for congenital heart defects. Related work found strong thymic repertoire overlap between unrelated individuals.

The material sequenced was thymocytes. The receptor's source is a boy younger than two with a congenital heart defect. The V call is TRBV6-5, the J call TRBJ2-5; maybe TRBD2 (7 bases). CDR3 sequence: CASRGGLQETQYF. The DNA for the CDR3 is TGTGCCTCGAGGGGGGGACTCCAAGAGACCCAGTACTTC.